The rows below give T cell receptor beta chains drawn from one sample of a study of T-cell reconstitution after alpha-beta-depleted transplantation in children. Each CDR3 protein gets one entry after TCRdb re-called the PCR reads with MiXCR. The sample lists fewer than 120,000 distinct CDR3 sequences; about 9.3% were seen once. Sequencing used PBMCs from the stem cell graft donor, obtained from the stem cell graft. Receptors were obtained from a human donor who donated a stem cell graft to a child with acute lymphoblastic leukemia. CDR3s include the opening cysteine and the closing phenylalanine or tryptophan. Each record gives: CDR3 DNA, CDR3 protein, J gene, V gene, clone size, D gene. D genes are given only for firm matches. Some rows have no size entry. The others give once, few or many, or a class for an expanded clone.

CDR3nt: TGCAGTGCTAGGACAGGGTTTAGCAATCAGCCCCAGCATTTT
CDR3aa: CSARTGFSNQPQHF
j_gene: TRBJ1-5
v_gene: TRBV20-1
abundance: many
d_gene: TRBD1

CDR3nt: TGCAGTGCTGACGACAGGAGCTCCTACGAGCAGTACTTC
CDR3aa: CSADDRSSYEQYF
j_gene: TRBJ2-7
v_gene: TRBV20-1
abundance: many
d_gene: -

CDR3nt: TGTGCCAGCAGCTCTTCCCGGAATTCACCCCTCCACTTT
CDR3aa: CASSSSRNSPLHF
j_gene: TRBJ1-6
v_gene: TRBV14
abundance: many
d_gene: -

CDR3nt: TGCGCCAGCAGCCTAAACCCGGGACAGGGGATCCAAGGAGAGACCCAGTACTTC
CDR3aa: CASSLNPGQGIQGETQYF
j_gene: TRBJ2-5
v_gene: TRBV5-1
abundance: many
d_gene: TRBD1

CDR3nt: TGTGCCAGCAGCTTAGCGGAGGGGGCAATGTTCTTC
CDR3aa: CASSLAEGAMFF
j_gene: TRBJ2-1
v_gene: TRBV7-9
abundance: many
d_gene: -

CDR3nt: TGTGCCAGCAGCTTGCAGGGCGAGATGAACACTGAAGCTTTCTTT
CDR3aa: CASSLQGEMNTEAFF
j_gene: TRBJ1-1
v_gene: TRBV5-6
abundance: many
d_gene: -

CDR3nt: TGTGCCAGCAGCTTAGCAGGTCGACAGGGGTCCCCATCCTACGAGCAGTACTTC
CDR3aa: CASSLAGRQGSPSYEQYF
j_gene: TRBJ2-7
v_gene: TRBV7-2
abundance: many
d_gene: TRBD1

CDR3nt: TGTGCCAGCAGCCAACCGGGACTCCACGACAATGAGCAGTTCTTC
CDR3aa: CASSQPGLHDNEQFF
j_gene: TRBJ2-1
v_gene: TRBV3-1
abundance: many
d_gene: -

CDR3nt: TGTGCCAGCACCGCGGACAGGGACGGCTATGGCTACACCTTC
CDR3aa: CASTADRDGYGYTF
j_gene: TRBJ1-2
v_gene: TRBV6-2/TRBV6-3
abundance: many
d_gene: TRBD1

CDR3nt: TGTGCCAGCAGCCCACAGGAATACAATGAGCAGTTCTTC
CDR3aa: CASSPQEYNEQFF
j_gene: TRBJ2-1
v_gene: TRBV11-1
abundance: few
d_gene: -

CDR3nt: TGTGCCAGTGCGGAGGCGAACACCGGGGAGCTGTTTTTT
CDR3aa: CASAEANTGELFF
j_gene: TRBJ2-2
v_gene: TRBV19
abundance: many
d_gene: -

CDR3nt: TGTGCCAGCAGCGTAGCAAGGGGGGGGGGCACAGATACGCAGTATTTT
CDR3aa: CASSVARGGGTDTQYF
j_gene: TRBJ2-3
v_gene: TRBV9
abundance: many
d_gene: -

CDR3nt: TGTGCCAGCAGTTGGGCAGGGAAGGGGGAAGAGACCCAGTACTTC
CDR3aa: CASSWAGKGEETQYF
j_gene: TRBJ2-5
v_gene: TRBV12-3/TRBV12-4
abundance: many
d_gene: -

CDR3nt: TGTGCCAGCAGCTTCCGGGCCCACCGAGGGAGGGCCGGTGTTTCGTCGGGGTACGAGCAGTACTTC
CDR3aa: CASSFRAHRGRAGVSSGYEQYF
j_gene: TRBJ2-7
v_gene: TRBV7-2
abundance: -
d_gene: TRBD2

CDR3nt: TGTGCCAGCAGCTTAAAGAGGGACACTGAAGCTTTCTTT
CDR3aa: CASSLKRDTEAFF
j_gene: TRBJ1-1
v_gene: TRBV7-3
abundance: many
d_gene: -

CDR3nt: TGTGCCAGCAGCTTGTCCCTGACCCTTGAAGAGACCCAGTACTTC
CDR3aa: CASSLSLTLEETQYF
j_gene: TRBJ2-5
v_gene: TRBV5-5
abundance: many
d_gene: -

CDR3nt: TGTGCCAGCAGCCGCGGAACGGGACAGGGGCATTTT
CDR3aa: CASSRGTGQGHF
j_gene: TRBJ2-3
v_gene: TRBV11-2
abundance: few
d_gene: TRBD1

CDR3nt: TGTGCCAGCACCTTAATCAGACAGGGGGGTCCGGGGGCCAACGTCCTGACTTTC
CDR3aa: CASTLIRQGGPGANVLTF
j_gene: TRBJ2-6
v_gene: TRBV6-1
abundance: many
d_gene: TRBD1

CDR3nt: TGTGCCAGCAGTTCCTCAGAATTCTACGAGCAGTACTTC
CDR3aa: CASSSSEFYEQYF
j_gene: TRBJ2-7
v_gene: TRBV6-5
abundance: few
d_gene: -

CDR3nt: TGTGCCAGCAGCATCCACGGGACTGAGAACACCGGGGAGCTGTTTTTT
CDR3aa: CASSIHGTENTGELFF
j_gene: TRBJ2-2
v_gene: TRBV4-2
abundance: many
d_gene: -

CDR3nt: TGTGCCAGCAGCCCTGCAGGGGCAACTAATGAAAAACTGTTTTTT
CDR3aa: CASSPAGATNEKLFF
j_gene: TRBJ1-4
v_gene: TRBV3-1
abundance: many
d_gene: -

CDR3nt: TGTGCCAGCAGCTCCGATACAGACACAGATACGCAGTATTTT
CDR3aa: CASSSDTDTDTQYF
j_gene: TRBJ2-3
v_gene: TRBV11-2
abundance: -
d_gene: -

CDR3nt: TGCAGTGCTAGAAATGGAGGGCTCAATGAAAAACTGTTTTTT
CDR3aa: CSARNGGLNEKLFF
j_gene: TRBJ1-4
v_gene: TRBV20-1
abundance: many
d_gene: -

CDR3nt: TGCAGCGTTGAAGATCAGACAGCCTCCTACGAGCAGTACTTC
CDR3aa: CSVEDQTASYEQYF
j_gene: TRBJ2-7
v_gene: TRBV29-1
abundance: many
d_gene: -

CDR3nt: TGTGCCAGCAGCTCTACGACCCGGGACAGCTCCTACGAGCAGTACTTC
CDR3aa: CASSSTTRDSSYEQYF
j_gene: TRBJ2-7
v_gene: TRBV7-9
abundance: many
d_gene: TRBD1

CDR3nt: TGCAGCGCCGAAACTAGCGGTGCCTACGAGCAGTACTTC
CDR3aa: CSAETSGAYEQYF
j_gene: TRBJ2-7
v_gene: TRBV29-1
abundance: many
d_gene: TRBD2

CDR3nt: TGCGCCAGCAGCCGATCCGGGACTAGATATGAGCAGTTCTTC
CDR3aa: CASSRSGTRYEQFF
j_gene: TRBJ2-1
v_gene: TRBV4-1
abundance: many
d_gene: TRBD2

CDR3nt: TGTGCCAGCGTCTCCTACACTGAAGCTTTCTTT
CDR3aa: CASVSYTEAFF
j_gene: TRBJ1-1
v_gene: TRBV28
abundance: many
d_gene: -